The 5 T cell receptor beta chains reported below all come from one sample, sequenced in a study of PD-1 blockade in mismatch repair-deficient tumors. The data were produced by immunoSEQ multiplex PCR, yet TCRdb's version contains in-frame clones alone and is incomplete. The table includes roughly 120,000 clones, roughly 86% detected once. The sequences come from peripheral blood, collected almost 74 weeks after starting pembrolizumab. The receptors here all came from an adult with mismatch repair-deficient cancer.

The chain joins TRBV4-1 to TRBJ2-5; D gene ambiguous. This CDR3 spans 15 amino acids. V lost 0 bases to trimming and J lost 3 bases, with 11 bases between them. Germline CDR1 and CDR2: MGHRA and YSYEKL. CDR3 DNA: TGCGCCAGCAGCCAAGAGTGGCATGTGAAAGAGACCCAGTACTTC. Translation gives CASSQEWHVKETQYF.

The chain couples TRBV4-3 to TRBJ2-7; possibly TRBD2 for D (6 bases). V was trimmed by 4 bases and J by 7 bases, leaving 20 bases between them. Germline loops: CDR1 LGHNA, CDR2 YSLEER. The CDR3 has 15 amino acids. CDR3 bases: TGCGCCAGCAGCCCCGGAACTACAGGAGGGTGGGAGCAGTACTTC. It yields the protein CASSPGTTGGWEQYF.

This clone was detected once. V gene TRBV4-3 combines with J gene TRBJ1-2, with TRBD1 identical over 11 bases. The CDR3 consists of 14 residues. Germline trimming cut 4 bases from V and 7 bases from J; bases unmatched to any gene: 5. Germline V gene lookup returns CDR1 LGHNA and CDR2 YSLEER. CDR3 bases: TGCGCCAGCAGCCCCCGGACAGGGGGCATTGGCTACACCTTC. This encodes CASSPRTGGIGYTF.

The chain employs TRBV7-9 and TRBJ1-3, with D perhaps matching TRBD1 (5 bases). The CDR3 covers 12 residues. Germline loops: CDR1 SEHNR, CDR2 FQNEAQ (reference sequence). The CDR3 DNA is TGTGCTTCCACCGGGGCACGAAACACCATATATTTT. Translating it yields CASTGARNTIYF. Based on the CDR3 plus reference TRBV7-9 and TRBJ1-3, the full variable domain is DTGVSQNPRHKITKRGQNVTFRCDPISEHNRLYWYRQTLGQGPEFLTYFQNEAQLEKSRLLSDRFSAERPKGSFSTLEIQRTEQGDSAMYLCASTGARNTIYFGEGSWLTVV.

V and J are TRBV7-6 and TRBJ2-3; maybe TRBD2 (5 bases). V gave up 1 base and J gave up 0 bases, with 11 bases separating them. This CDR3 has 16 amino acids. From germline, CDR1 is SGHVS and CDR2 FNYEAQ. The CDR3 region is CASSLEGVDSTDTQYF. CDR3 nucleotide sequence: TGTGCCAGCAGCTTAGAGGGAGTCGACAGCACAGATACGCAGTATTTT.